This T cell receptor beta chain was sequenced in a study of T cells in Graves' hyperthyroidism and ophthalmopathy (dated by TCRdb to the late 2010s). The study in broad terms: Peripheral blood was collected at initial diagnosis, before any treatment. To identify distinguishing TCR V-J signatures, a discovery cohort of about a hundred patients was used, comprising 43 with Graves' ophthalmopathy and 55 to 65 with stable Graves' hyperthyroidism. Whether ophthalmopathy could be predicted prospectively was tested in an independent validation cohort made up of under 20 hyperthyroidism patients plus 17 patients who later progressed to ophthalmopathy. For training and testing, the 100 or so patients in the discovery cohort were randomly divided in a 7:3 ratio. In addition, the study compared T-cell repertoires in thyroid tissue and in blood from five to seven Graves' hyperthyroidism patients. After blood sampling, hyperthyroidism patients were treated with methimazole at a starting dose of 30 mg daily, and ophthalmopathy patients were treated with high-dose intravenous methylprednisolone. TCR Vbeta CDR3 sequencing of 120 to 150 peripheral blood samples (about 45 ophthalmopathy, 75 or so hyperthyroidism and some 17 progressor patients) is reported in the paper. Findings and caveats that apply to the study as a whole: In validation, the model predicted progression to ophthalmopathy a median of roughly 6.1 months before onset, with 70% to 71% sensitivity and more than 72% specificity. Sample size was not statistically predetermined, and investigators were not blinded to group allocation. Most expanded thyroid clonotypes (frequency above 0.001) were also found in blood, which suggests that blood repertoires may mirror thyroid immune responses. A 13 V-J signature model separated ophthalmopathy from stable hyperthyroidism, with just over 85% sensitivity and roughly 81% specificity in cross-validation and 80%/75% in testing.

This clonotype was seen repeatedly, ten times or more. It lacks a known antigen. No much larger clone exists at a distance of one base, and base qualities are not known. The CDR3, from cysteine to phenylalanine, totals 13 residues. Only CDR3 DNA is held: 39 bases, read in frame from base 1. Looking up the germline V gene (reference sequence) yields CDR1 GTSNPN and CDR2 SVGIG. V loses 5 bases, J loses 4 bases, and the germline ends lie 14 bases apart. Amplification of TCR beta CDR3 regions was carried out from RNA transcripts. The TCR CDR3 was subjected to a first round of RT-PCR using the HTBI primer set and the Qiagen OneStep RT-PCR kit. Libraries were constructed in a second round of multiplex PCR, after which size selection and purification were carried out. The libraries were sequenced on an Illumina HiSeq2000 using paired-end 100 bp reads. Concerning the study's data processing: SOAPnuke was used to process the raw data, removing reads that contained adapters or uncalled bases, had a mean Phred below 15, or lacked an exact match to the constant primer or identifier. COPE v1.2.5 was used to merge the high-quality paired reads, and each unique nucleotide sequence was defined as a clonotype. Clonotypes were aligned to IMGT TRBV, TRBD and TRBJ reference segments using MiTCR v1.1. The analysis was restricted to V-J combinations with a frequency above 0.0001, which together covered roughly 99% of the repertoires. The TCS score was defined as F50 (clonal expansion) divided by E x V (chaos), with BLOSUM62-based TCRdist calculated between CDR3 peptides within each V-J. Welch's t-statistics and random forest reduced roughly 530 V-J features to under 15, which were used in a naive Bayes classifier (R e1071). TCRdb reanalyzed the raw reads on its own, using fastp at Q25 for trimming and MiXCR for clone calling, and kept in-frame beta chains. Identical CDR3 protein sequences are pooled into one entry, listed with their most common genes and DNA. V and J calls and clone size were set by TCRdb, not the authors. For this sample there are around 620,000 distinct CDR3 sequences; approximately 15% appear just once. Over 6% of the sample is in the top ten clones.

Moderately to severely active disease, a Clinical Activity Score of at least 3, a NOSPECS grade of at least 4, and a duration under 3 months were present in ophthalmopathy patients. Patients with uncontrolled infections, other autoimmune diseases, pregnancy or lactation were excluded. Diagnoses were established on the basis of clinical symptoms, serum thyroxine and TRAb, thyroid ultrasound, and orbital computed tomography. Ficoll-Paque density gradient centrifugation was used to isolate PBMCs from 8 to 10 ml of fresh peripheral blood. Total RNA was extracted with Trizol reagent, and quality was checked on an Agilent 2100 Bioanalyzer.

The sequenced sample consisted of blood. This clonotype was obtained from a woman aged 18-29 years with Graves' ophthalmopathy. The chain is assembled from TRBV30 and TRBJ1-1; no confident D gene assignment can be made. Here is the DNA: TGTGCCTGGTTCCCCTATTGGAGCACTGAAGCTTTCTTT. Its protein product is CAWFPYWSTEAFF.